A selection of T cell receptor beta chains follows, all from one sample in a study of T-cell memory formation after mild COVID-19. TCRdb called the 5' RACE reads again in MiXCR, with one record for every CDR3 protein. Of roughly 240,000 distinct CDR3 sequences in the sample, roughly 14% are singletons; the top ten hold more than 2%. The sequenced sample was PBMCs or a T cell subset sorted from them (not recorded which). The receptors derive from an adult woman who had mild COVID-19 (a few samples of this study predate the infection). Cell type and time point are not known. CDR3s include the opening cysteine and the closing phenylalanine or tryptophan. The D gene is left open where the match is weak. Only part of the rows carry a size: once, few, many, or a class if the clone is expanded.

J gene	D gene	V gene	clone size	CDR3 DNA	CDR3 protein
TRBJ2-2	.	TRBV27	few	TGTGCCAGCAGGCGAACGACCGGGGAGCTGTTTTTT	CASRRTTGELFF
TRBJ2-2	.	TRBV27	few	TGTGCCAGCAGATTGTCTAACACCGGGGAGCTGTTTTTT	CASRLSNTGELFF
TRBJ2-7	.	TRBV12-5	.	TGTGCTAGTGGTATGGTAGGGAACGAGCAGTACTTC	CASGMVGNEQYF
TRBJ1-1	.	TRBV7-8	once	TGTGCCAGCAGCCGCCAACAGGGCACTGAAGCTTTCTTT	CASSRQQGTEAFF
TRBJ2-4	TRBD1	TRBV9	.	TGTGCCAGCAGCCCGAACAGGGGGAAATGGGGCAAAAACATTCAGTACTTC	CASSPNRGKWGKNIQYF
TRBJ2-3	.	TRBV7-8	.	TGTGCCAGCACCTGGCTCCCGGGAACTAGCACAGATACGCAGTATTTT	CASTWLPGTSTDTQYF
TRBJ2-2	TRBD2	TRBV4-2	.	TGTGCCAGCAGCCAAGATGTTGCTAGCGGGGCGGGCGGGGAGCTGTTTTTT	CASSQDVASGAGGELFF
TRBJ1-3	TRBD1	TRBV12-3/TRBV12-4	.	TGTGCCAGCAGTTTTGGAGGGACAGTCTCTGGAAACACCATATATTTT	CASSFGGTVSGNTIYF
TRBJ2-7	TRBD1	TRBV2	few	TGTGCCAGCAGCGAACAGGGACAGACCTACGAGCAGTACTTC	CASSEQGQTYEQYF
TRBJ2-7	.	TRBV12-3/TRBV12-4	.	TGTGCCAGCAGTTTAACACTAGCAAGGGAGCAGTACTTC	CASSLTLAREQYF
TRBJ2-7	.	TRBV6-1	few	TGTGCCAGCCCAGGGCCCCACTACGAGCAGTACTTC	CASPGPHYEQYF
TRBJ1-1	.	TRBV4-1	few	TGCGCCAGCAGCCAAGCACAGGGAGGTAGTGAAGCTTTCTTT	CASSQAQGGSEAFF
TRBJ2-1	TRBD2	TRBV6-1	few	TGTGCCAGCAGTTTCTCTAACGGGGGAGGGAAGCAGTTCTTC	CASSFSNGGGKQFF
TRBJ1-5	TRBD1	TRBV5-1	.	TGCGCCAGCAGCCTGGGACAGGGGGCAAATCAGCCCCAGCATTTT	CASSLGQGANQPQHF
TRBJ2-1	TRBD1	TRBV5-1	many	TGTGCCAGCAGCCCCGGGACAGGGGCATACAATGAGCAGTTCTTC	CASSPGTGAYNEQFF
TRBJ2-2	.	TRBV21-1	few	TGTGCAGAACCCAGGGATTGTGAGCTGTTTTTT	CAEPRDCELFF
TRBJ2-5	.	TRBV30	many	TGTGCCTGGACTCCCCCAGGAAAAGAGACCCAGTACTTC	CAWTPPGKETQYF
TRBJ1-1	.	TRBV9	few	TGTGCCAGCAGCGTAGGGCCAGAGAACACTGAAGCTTTCTTT	CASSVGPENTEAFF
TRBJ2-1	.	TRBV7-9	many	TGTGCCAGCAGCTTAGTGGGAGACAATGAGCAGTTCTTC	CASSLVGDNEQFF
TRBJ2-7	.	TRBV7-9	.	TGTGCCAGCAGCCTCGAGGGGGGGCGAGGTGCCGAGCAGTACTTC	CASSLEGGRGAEQYF
TRBJ2-2	TRBD1	TRBV5-1	.	TGCGCCAGCAGCTCCTCACAGGGGGCCAGATGGGGCGGGGAGCTGTTTTTT	CASSSSQGARWGGELFF
TRBJ1-5	.	TRBV18	few	TGTGCCAGCTCACCAGAGAGAAGGGGGAGCAATCAGCCCCAGCATTTT	CASSPERRGSNQPQHF
TRBJ2-5	TRBD1	TRBV24-1	few	TGTGCCACCAGTGATCGCGGCAGGGGGCGCGAGGAGACCCAGTACTTC	CATSDRGRGREETQYF
TRBJ1-2	.	TRBV6-2/TRBV6-3	.	TGTGCCAGCAACCTACAGGGAATGGATGGCTACACCTTC	CASNLQGMDGYTF
TRBJ1-2	TRBD1	TRBV3-1	few	TGTGCCAGCAGCCAGCAGCACAGGGGCTATGGCTACACCTTC	CASSQQHRGYGYTF
TRBJ2-5	.	TRBV2	.	TGTGCCAGCAGACCCCCGGGGACAAGGCAAGAGACCCAGTACTTC	CASRPPGTRQETQYF
TRBJ2-2	TRBD2	TRBV29-1	.	TGCAGCGTAGATTTAGCGGGGGGGCGGTGGACCGGGGAGCTGTTTTTT	CSVDLAGGRWTGELFF
TRBJ2-3	TRBD1	TRBV5-1	many	TGCGCCAGCAGCTCCGGGACAGGGGGTTCAGATACGCAGTATTTT	CASSSGTGGSDTQYF
TRBJ1-2	.	TRBV3-1	.	TGTGCCAGCAGCCAAACGTCGGCAGGGCTAGCTAACTATGGCTACACCTTC	CASSQTSAGLANYGYTF
TRBJ2-3	TRBD2	TRBV5-4	.	TGTGCCAGCAGCCGAGGGACTAGCCGAGGCACAGATACGCAGTATTTT	CASSRGTSRGTDTQYF
TRBJ1-1	.	TRBV12-3/TRBV12-4	.	TGTGCCAGCAGAAGTCAGGGTGGGGTGAACACTGAAGCTTTCTTT	CASRSQGGVNTEAFF
TRBJ1-2	TRBD1	TRBV6-5	.	TGTGCCAGCAGTTACTCCCTGGGACAGGGGGCTCTTCCGTACTATGGCTACACCTTC	CASSYSLGQGALPYYGYTF
TRBJ1-5	.	TRBV12-3/TRBV12-4	.	TGTGCCAGCAGTTTAAAGAGGGGCGCGGGCAATCAGCCCCAGCATTTT	CASSLKRGAGNQPQHF
TRBJ2-1	TRBD2	TRBV2	.	TGTGCCAGCAGTGTGAGCGGGAGGGGCTACAATGAGCAGTTCTTC	CASSVSGRGYNEQFF
TRBJ1-2	.	TRBV20-1	.	TGCAGTGCTCTAGGGATGTATAACTATGGCTACACCTTC	CSALGMYNYGYTF
TRBJ2-3	TRBD1	TRBV2	few	TGTGCCAGCAGAAGGGTCCCGGGACAGGGGCCAGATACGCAGTATTTT	CASRRVPGQGPDTQYF
TRBJ2-3	TRBD2	TRBV9	.	TGTGCCAGCAGCGTAGACGGGGGAGGGCCATCAGATACGCAGTATTTT	CASSVDGGGPSDTQYF
TRBJ1-2	.	TRBV6-1	few	TGTGCCTCCAAGAGCCTCCTCTATGGCTACACCTTC	CASKSLLYGYTF
TRBJ2-1	.	TRBV29-1	.	TGCAGCGTTGCCTCGGGATCCTACAATGAGCAGTTCTTC	CSVASGSYNEQFF
TRBJ2-6	TRBD2	TRBV27	.	TGTGCCAGCAGAGGCCTCCTGAAGCGGGGGCCTGACTCTGGGGCCAACGTCCTGACTTTC	CASRGLLKRGPDSGANVLTF
TRBJ2-5	TRBD2	TRBV6-5	.	TGTGCCAGCAGTTTAAATGGAGCTAGCGGGGGAAGCGAGACCCAGTACTTC	CASSLNGASGGSETQYF
TRBJ2-2	.	TRBV5-1	.	TGCGCCAGCAGCTTGTTAGGGACTCTGAACACCGGGGAGCTGTTTTTT	CASSLLGTLNTGELFF
TRBJ2-1	TRBD1	TRBV6-1	few	TGTGCCAGCAGTGTTTGGGACAGGCAAAATGAGCAGTTCTTC	CASSVWDRQNEQFF
TRBJ1-1	.	TRBV20-1	many	TGCAGTGCTAGACATTTGTGGAACACTGAAGCTTTCTTT	CSARHLWNTEAFF
TRBJ2-5	TRBD2	TRBV20-1	few	TGCAGTGCCCCCCAAGCGGGGGCCCGATCGGAGACCCAGTACTTC	CSAPQAGARSETQYF
TRBJ2-3	TRBD2	TRBV6-2/TRBV6-3	few	TGTGCCAGCAGTTACGGCGGAGCGGGAGGGACAGATACGCAGTATTTT	CASSYGGAGGTDTQYF
TRBJ2-2	TRBD2	TRBV4-3	.	TGCGCCAGCAGACCGGGCAGCGGGAGTAACACCGGGGAGCTGTTTTTT	CASRPGSGSNTGELFF
TRBJ2-1	TRBD2	TRBV6-6	few	TGTGCCAGCAGCGGCCGGACTAGCGGCTATTACAATGAGCAGTTCTTC	CASSGRTSGYYNEQFF
TRBJ2-1	TRBD2	TRBV11-2	few	TGTGCCAGCAGCTTAATCCCCCAGGGCGGGGGGGCCAATGAGCAGTTCTTC	CASSLIPQGGGANEQFF
TRBJ1-1	TRBD1	TRBV9	.	TGTGCCAGCAGCGTACACCATGGACAGGAGAACACTGAAGCTTTCTTT	CASSVHHGQENTEAFF